This T cell receptor (beta chain) was retrieved from a study of blood T cell repertoires in COVID-19. Turning to the study itself: The samples span acute and convalescent COVID-19 from the United States, Italy and Spain. The cDNA or gDNA used as material had been derived from T cells, B-cell-depleted T cells, or PBMCs.

Per the original data handling: Amplification with reference gene primers provided the estimates of nucleated cell counts. Sequencing was performed with immunoSEQ multiplex PCR; in TCRdb, only in-frame clones are kept and a portion is missing. V and J calls and clone size follow that table, whereas D and trimming were derived from the DNA. The repertoire includes tens of thousands of clones, roughly 88% of them detected once, and roughly 2.5% sits in the top ten. The CDR3 is 14 amino acids. With V trimmed by 3 bases and J by 6 bases, 6 bases remained unmatched. The germline CDR1 and CDR2 sequences are SGHAT and FQNNGV.

The material sequenced was peripheral blood. This chain connects TRBV11-2 to TRBJ2-7; 9 bases are shared with TRBD2. This TCR came from a man of 80 years or more with active or convalescent COVID-19. The CDR3 DNA sequence: TGTGCCAGCAGCTTCGGGATAGCGGGAGTCGAGCAGTACTTC. Residues: CASSFGIAGVEQYF.